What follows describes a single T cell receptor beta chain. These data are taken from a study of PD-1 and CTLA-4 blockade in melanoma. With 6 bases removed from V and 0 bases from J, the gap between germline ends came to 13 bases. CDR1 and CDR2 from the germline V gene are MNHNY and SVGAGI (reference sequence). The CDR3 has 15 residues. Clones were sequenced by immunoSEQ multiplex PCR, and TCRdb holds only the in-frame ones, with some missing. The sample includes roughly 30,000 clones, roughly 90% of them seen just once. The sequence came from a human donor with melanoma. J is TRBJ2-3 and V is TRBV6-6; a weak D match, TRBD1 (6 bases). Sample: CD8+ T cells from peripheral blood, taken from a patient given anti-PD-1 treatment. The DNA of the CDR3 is TGTGCCAGCAGCCCCGGGACAACTAGCACAGATACGCAGTATTTT. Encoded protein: CASSPGTTSTDTQYF.